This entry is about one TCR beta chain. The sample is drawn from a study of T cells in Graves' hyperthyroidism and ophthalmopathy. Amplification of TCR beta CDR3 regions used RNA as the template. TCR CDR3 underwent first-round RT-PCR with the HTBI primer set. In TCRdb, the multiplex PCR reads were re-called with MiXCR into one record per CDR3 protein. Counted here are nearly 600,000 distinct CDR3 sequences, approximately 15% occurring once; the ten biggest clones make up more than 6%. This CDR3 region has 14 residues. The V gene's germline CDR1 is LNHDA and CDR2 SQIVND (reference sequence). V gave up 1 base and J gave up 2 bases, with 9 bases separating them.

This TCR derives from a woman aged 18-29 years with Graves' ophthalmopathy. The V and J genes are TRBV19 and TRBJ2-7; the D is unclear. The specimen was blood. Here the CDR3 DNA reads TGTGCCAGTAGTATAGTTGGCCGAGCCTACGAGCAGTACTTC. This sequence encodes CASSIVGRAYEQYF. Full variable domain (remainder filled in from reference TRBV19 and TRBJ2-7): DGGITQSPKYLFRKEGQNVTLSCEQNLNHDAMYWYRQDPGQGLRLIYYSQIVNDFQKGDIAEGYSVSREKKESFPLTVTSAQKNPTAFYLCASSIVGRAYEQYFGPGTRLTVT.